Ten or more counts support the clone carrying this T cell receptor beta chain. TCRdb reprocessed the PCR reads with MiXCR, giving one entry per CDR3 protein. Among about 17,000 distinct CDR3 sequences listed, 45% to 50% were seen once. The trim removed 4 bases at V and 3 bases at J, leaving 4 bases unmatched. Germline V lookup: CDR1 SGHRS, CDR2 YFSETQ. CDR3 length: 15 amino acids. The sample is drawn from a study of tumor-infiltrating lymphocytes in oesophageal squamous cell carcinoma. This sequence was found in a female donor with esophageal squamous cell carcinoma. The sequencing sample was made of normal esophageal tissue next to the tumor. This chain connects TRBV5-1 to TRBJ2-2; 9 bases map to TRBD2. CDR3 in DNA: TGCGCCAGCAGCCGTTCTAGCGGGGACACCGGGGAGCTGTTTTTT. It codes for CASSRSSGDTGELFF.